This TCR beta chain was recorded in a study of blood T cell repertoires in COVID-19 (dated by TCRdb to the early 2020s). Study-level background: Samples covering the acute and convalescent phases of COVID-19 were provided by collaborators in the United States, Italy and Spain. The prospective study material was composed of cDNA or gDNA derived from T cells, B-cell-depleted T cells, or PBMCs. Deeply sampled blood TCRbeta repertoires from subjects exposed to, actively infected with, or recovered from COVID-19 were included in the dataset. A freely available public database, intended as a resource for researchers studying the immune response to SARS-CoV-2, is where the repertoires were released. Samples were obtained from the ongoing ImmuneRACE study (first 160 participants) and from about 1,300 subjects provided by 6 global collaborators. Nearly every sample came with metadata listing a de-identified subject ID, COVID-19 status, age in years and sex. Where available, HLA class I and class II types were obtained from metadata supplied by the sample provider rather than from assay-based typing. Beyond this particular receptor, the publication reports: Clinical and demographic metadata were provided uncurated, with the amount varying by source and participant.

Each collaborating institution followed its own protocols to collect whole blood in K2EDTA tubes. For TCRbeta analysis, collaborator samples were shipped as frozen whole blood, as isolated PBMCs, or as DNA extracted from either sample type. The CDR3 sequence holds 16 residues, the cysteine and phenylalanine included. Kept here is only the CDR3 DNA, which spans 48 bases and is read in frame from base 1. The germline V gene (reference sequence) specifies MNHEY as CDR1 and SMNVEV as CDR2. Here V drops 0 bases and J drops 7 bases, and the junction holds 6 bases not matched to any gene. TCRbeta CDR3 regions were amplified from genomic DNA using the immunoSEQ Assay, a bias-controlled multiplex PCR. The study's processing was this. Nucleated cell counts per sample were estimated from amplification of reference gene primers within the assay. Sequence reads were collapsed and filtered to measure the absolute abundance of every unique TCRbeta CDR3 rearrangement. For each sample, productive Simpson clonality was calculated as the square root of Simpson's diversity index over productive rearrangements. In TCRdb, the immuneACCESS table is reduced to in-frame sequences with V and J assigned. These tables do not hold every clone; where another copy was compared, an unresolved V gene accounts for under half, and the others remain unexplained. D and trimming were read from the DNA, whereas the V and J calls and clone size are those reported in that table. This sample holds around 150,000 clones; approximately 80% were observed only once. The ten largest clones represent 8.4% of the sample.

A word on this clone: Its antigen specificity is not known. No per-base quality is available; no much larger clone lies one base away.

This sequence uses TRBV27 and TRBJ2-1; TRBD1 agrees with 10 junctional bases. The clonotype was recovered from a woman aged 55-69 years with active or convalescent COVID-19. Sample: peripheral blood. The CDR3 reads as follows: CASSLSAGDRGNEQFF. The DNA sequence reads TGTGCCAGCAGTTTATCCGCGGGGGACAGGGGTAATGAGCAGTTCTTC.